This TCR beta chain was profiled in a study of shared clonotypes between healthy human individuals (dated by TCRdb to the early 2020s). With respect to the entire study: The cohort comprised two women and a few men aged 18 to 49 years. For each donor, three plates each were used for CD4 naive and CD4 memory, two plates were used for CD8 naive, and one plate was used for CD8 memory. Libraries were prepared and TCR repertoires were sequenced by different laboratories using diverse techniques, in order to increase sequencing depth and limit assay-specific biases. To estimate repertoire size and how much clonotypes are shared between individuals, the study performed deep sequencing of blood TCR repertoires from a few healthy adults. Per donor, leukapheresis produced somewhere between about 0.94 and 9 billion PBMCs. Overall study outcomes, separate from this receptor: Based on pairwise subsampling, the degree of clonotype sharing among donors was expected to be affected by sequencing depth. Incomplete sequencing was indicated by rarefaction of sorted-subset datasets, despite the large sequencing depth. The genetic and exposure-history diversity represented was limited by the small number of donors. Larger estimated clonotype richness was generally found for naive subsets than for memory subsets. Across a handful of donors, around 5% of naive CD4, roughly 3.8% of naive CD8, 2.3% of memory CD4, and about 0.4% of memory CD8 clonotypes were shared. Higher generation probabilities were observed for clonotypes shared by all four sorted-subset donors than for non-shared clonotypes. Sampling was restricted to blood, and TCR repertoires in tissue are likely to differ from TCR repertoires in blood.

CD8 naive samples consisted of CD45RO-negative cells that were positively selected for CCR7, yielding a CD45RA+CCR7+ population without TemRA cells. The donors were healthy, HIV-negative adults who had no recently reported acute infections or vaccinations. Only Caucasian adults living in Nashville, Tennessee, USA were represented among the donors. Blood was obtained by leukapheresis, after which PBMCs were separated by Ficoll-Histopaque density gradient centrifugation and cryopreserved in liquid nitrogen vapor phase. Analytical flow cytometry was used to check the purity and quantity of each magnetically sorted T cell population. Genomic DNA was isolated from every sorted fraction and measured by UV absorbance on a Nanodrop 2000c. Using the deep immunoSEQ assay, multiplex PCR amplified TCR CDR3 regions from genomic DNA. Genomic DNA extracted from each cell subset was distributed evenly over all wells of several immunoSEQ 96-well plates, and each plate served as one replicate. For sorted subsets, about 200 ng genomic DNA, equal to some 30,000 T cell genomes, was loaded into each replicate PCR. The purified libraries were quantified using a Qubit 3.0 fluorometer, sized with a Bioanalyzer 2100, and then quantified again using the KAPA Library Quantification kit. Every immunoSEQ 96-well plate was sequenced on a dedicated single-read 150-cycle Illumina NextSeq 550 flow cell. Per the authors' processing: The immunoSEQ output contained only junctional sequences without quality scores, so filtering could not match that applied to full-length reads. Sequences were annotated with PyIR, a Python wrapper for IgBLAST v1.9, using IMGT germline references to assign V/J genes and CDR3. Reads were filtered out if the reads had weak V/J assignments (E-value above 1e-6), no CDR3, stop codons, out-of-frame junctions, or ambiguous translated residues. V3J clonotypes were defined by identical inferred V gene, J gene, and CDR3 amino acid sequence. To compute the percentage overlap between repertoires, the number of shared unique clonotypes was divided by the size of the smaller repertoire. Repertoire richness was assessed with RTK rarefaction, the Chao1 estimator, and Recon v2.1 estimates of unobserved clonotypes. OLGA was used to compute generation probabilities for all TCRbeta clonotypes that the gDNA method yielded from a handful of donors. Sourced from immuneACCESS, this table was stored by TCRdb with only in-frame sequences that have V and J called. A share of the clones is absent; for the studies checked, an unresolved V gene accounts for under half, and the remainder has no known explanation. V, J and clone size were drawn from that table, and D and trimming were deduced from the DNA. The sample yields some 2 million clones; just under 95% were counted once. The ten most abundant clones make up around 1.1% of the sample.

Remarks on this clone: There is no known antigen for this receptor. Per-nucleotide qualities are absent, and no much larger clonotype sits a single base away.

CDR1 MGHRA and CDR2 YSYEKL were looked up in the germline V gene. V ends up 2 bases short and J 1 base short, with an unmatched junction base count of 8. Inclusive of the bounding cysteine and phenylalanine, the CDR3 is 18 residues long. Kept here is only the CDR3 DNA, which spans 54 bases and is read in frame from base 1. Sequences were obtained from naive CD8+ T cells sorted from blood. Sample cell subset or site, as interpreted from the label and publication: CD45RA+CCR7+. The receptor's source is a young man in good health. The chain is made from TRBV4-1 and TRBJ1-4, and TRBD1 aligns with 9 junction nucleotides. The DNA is TGCGCCAGCAGCCAACCGGGACAGGGAGTTCAAACTAATGAAAAACTGTTTTTT. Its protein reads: CASSQPGQGVQTNEKLFF.